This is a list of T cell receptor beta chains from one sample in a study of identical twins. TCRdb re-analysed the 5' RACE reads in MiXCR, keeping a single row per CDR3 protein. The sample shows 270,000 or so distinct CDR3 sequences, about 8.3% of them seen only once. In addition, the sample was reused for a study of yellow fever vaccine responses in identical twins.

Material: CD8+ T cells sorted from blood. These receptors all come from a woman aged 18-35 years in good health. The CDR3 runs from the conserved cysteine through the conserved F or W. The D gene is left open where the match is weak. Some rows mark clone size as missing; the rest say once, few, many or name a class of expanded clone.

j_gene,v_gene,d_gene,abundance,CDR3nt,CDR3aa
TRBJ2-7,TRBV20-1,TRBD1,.,TGCAGTGCTAGGGGACAGTCCTACGAGCAGTACTTC,CSARGQSYEQYF
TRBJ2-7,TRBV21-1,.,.,TGTGCCAGCAGCACGGGGGACAGGCCCTCCTACGAGCAGTACTTC,CASSTGDRPSYEQYF
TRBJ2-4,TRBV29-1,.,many,TGCAGCGTTGTGAACATCAAAAACATTCAGTACTTC,CSVVNIKNIQYF
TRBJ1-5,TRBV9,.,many,TGTGCCAGCAGCGTGGGGGGACAGCCCCAGCATTTT,CASSVGGQPQHF
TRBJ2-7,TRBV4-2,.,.,TGTGCCAGCAGCCAAGATCAGTTCCCTACCGGGACCGGTATCTACGAGCAGTACTTC,CASSQDQFPTGTGIYEQYF
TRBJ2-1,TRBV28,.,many,TGTGCCAGCAGTTTAAGTGGGGTTGAGCAGTTCTTC,CASSLSGVEQFF
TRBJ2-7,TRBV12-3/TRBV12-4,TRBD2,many,TGTGCCAGCACTCCAAAGAAAACGCAAGCGGGGGGCTCCTACGAGCAGTACTTC,CASTPKKTQAGGSYEQYF
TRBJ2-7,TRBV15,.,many,TGTGCCACCAGCAGGGATTTCTCCTACGAGCAGTACTTC,CATSRDFSYEQYF
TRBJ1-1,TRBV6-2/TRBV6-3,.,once,TGTGCCAGCAGTTACTCCGCAAGGAACACTGAAGCTTTCTTT,CASSYSARNTEAFF
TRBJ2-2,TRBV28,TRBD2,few,TGTGCCAGCGATAGAGGGACTACGAACACCGGGGAGCTGTTTTTT,CASDRGTTNTGELFF
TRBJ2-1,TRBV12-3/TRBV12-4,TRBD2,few,TGTGCCAGCAGTCCCGGACTAGCGGGTGCAGAATACAATGAGCAGTTCTTC,CASSPGLAGAEYNEQFF
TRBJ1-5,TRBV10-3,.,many,TGTGCCATCAGTGACCTTCAGAGCAATCAGCCCCAGCATTTT,CAISDLQSNQPQHF
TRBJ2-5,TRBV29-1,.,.,TGCAGCGTTGAAGGGGTGGCAGCCAAAGCCCAAGAGACCCAGTACTTC,CSVEGVAAKAQETQYF